Listed below are T cell receptor beta chains from one sample, sequenced in a study of shared clonotypes between healthy human individuals. The data were produced by immunoSEQ multiplex PCR, yet TCRdb's version contains in-frame clones alone and is incomplete. Of roughly 1,600,000 clones listed, about 98.5% are singletons. Sequenced sample: naive CD4+ T cells sorted from blood. Source of these receptors: a man younger than 45 in good health. Both conserved end residues are part of each CDR3. D genes are given only for firm matches. Size is omitted from some rows. Given values are once, few, many or a class for expanded clones.

V gene	D gene	clone size	J gene	CDR3 protein	CDR3 DNA
TRBV10-1	-	-	TRBJ2-7	CASSEWGVGYEQYF	TGCGCCAGCAGTGAATGGGGCGTGGGGTACGAGCAGTACTTC
TRBV11-2	TRBD2	-	TRBJ2-1	CASSLTRLAGGSYNEQFF	TGTGCCAGCAGCTTAACCAGATTAGCGGGAGGGTCTTACAATGAGCAGTTCTTC
TRBV18	-	-	TRBJ1-2	CASSPSVRQRPTYGYTF	TGTGCCAGCTCCCCCTCGGTTCGACAGAGGCCTACCTATGGCTACACCTTC
TRBV5-4	TRBD1	-	TRBJ2-7	CASSSGQGKSYEQYF	TGTGCCAGCAGCTCGGGACAGGGGAAGTCCTACGAGCAGTACTTC
TRBV14	-	-	TRBJ2-3	CASSATGGATDTQYF	TGTGCCAGCAGTGCCACCGGGGGAGCCACAGATACGCAGTATTTT
TRBV25-1	-	-	TRBJ1-1	CASTSLSTEAFF	TGTGCCAGCACCTCTCTCAGCACTGAAGCTTTCTTT
TRBV28	-	once	TRBJ1-2	CASSLTGSFYGYTF	TGTGCCAGCAGTTTGACAGGCTCCTTCTATGGCTACACCTTC
TRBV10-3	-	-	TRBJ2-3	CAIRTERRTDTQYF	TGTGCCATCAGGACGGAGAGACGCACAGATACGCAGTATTTT
TRBV5-1	TRBD1	-	TRBJ2-7	CASSLRGQGEQYF	TGCGCCAGCAGCCTCAGGGGGCAGGGGGAGCAGTACTTC
TRBV11-2	-	-	TRBJ2-7	CASEGQGSYEQYF	TGTGCCAGCGAGGGGCAGGGCTCATACGAGCAGTACTTC
TRBV28	-	-	TRBJ2-7	CASSFSRGPYEQYF	TGTGCCAGCAGTTTTTCCCGGGGGCCCTACGAGCAGTACTTC
TRBV9	-	once	TRBJ2-5	CASSVGHTQETQYF	TGTGCCAGCAGCGTAGGACATACACAAGAGACCCAGTACTTC
TRBV9	TRBD2	-	TRBJ2-3	CASSVGGRARPDTQYF	TGTGCCAGCAGCGTTGGGGGGAGGGCCCGTCCAGATACGCAGTATTTT
TRBV27	TRBD1	-	TRBJ1-2	CASSSHSRGRVYGYTF	TGTGCCAGCAGTTCACACTCCAGGGGGCGCGTCTATGGCTACACCTTC
TRBV9	TRBD2	-	TRBJ2-1	CASSVASGAYYEQFF	TGTGCCAGCAGCGTAGCTAGCGGGGCATACTATGAGCAGTTCTTC
TRBV18	TRBD1	-	TRBJ2-1	CASSAYRGPNEQFF	TGTGCCAGCTCAGCGTACAGGGGTCCCAATGAGCAGTTCTTC
TRBV27	TRBD1	-	TRBJ1-5	CASSSDRDRGNQPQHF	TGTGCCAGCAGTTCGGACCGGGACAGGGGAAATCAGCCCCAGCATTTT
TRBV15	-	-	TRBJ2-5	CATSPERRGQETQYF	TGTGCCACCAGCCCGGAACGGAGGGGCCAAGAGACCCAGTACTTC
TRBV6-5	-	-	TRBJ2-2	CASSSDRRRGELFF	TGTGCCAGCAGCTCCGACAGGCGTCGCGGGGAGCTGTTTTTT
TRBV5-1	TRBD2	once	TRBJ2-1	CASSLPLAGAYNEQFF	TGCGCCAGCAGCTTGCCCCTAGCGGGAGCCTACAATGAGCAGTTCTTC
TRBV7-8	-	few	TRBJ1-4	CASSLASEKLFF	TGTGCCAGCAGCTTAGCCTCTGAAAAACTGTTTTTT
TRBV11-1	-	-	TRBJ2-7	CASSLKQGLAEQYF	TGTGCCAGCAGCTTAAAGCAGGGATTGGCTGAGCAGTACTTC
TRBV2	TRBD2	-	TRBJ2-7	CASSGLAGGDEQYF	TGTGCCAGCAGCGGACTAGCGGGAGGAGACGAGCAGTACTTC
TRBV15	-	-	TRBJ1-3	CATSLPLGNTIYF	TGTGCCACCAGCCTCCCCCTCGGAAACACCATATATTTT
TRBV15	-	once	TRBJ2-7	CATSRDPGGYEQYF	TGTGCCACCAGCAGAGATCCTGGGGGCTACGAGCAGTACTTC
TRBV11-2	-	once	TRBJ1-2	CASSGSLGGLGANYGYTF	TGTGCCAGCAGCGGATCGCTGGGGGGGCTCGGGGCTAACTATGGCTACACCTTC
TRBV7-9	-	-	TRBJ2-5	CASSSVGIETQYF	TGTGCCAGCAGCTCAGTAGGGATTGAGACCCAGTACTTC